This T cell receptor beta chain was sequenced during a study of CD8 T cells in ankylosing spondylitis. General study points: Blood of patients with ankylosing spondylitis appeared to be characterized by a TCR beta motif of eight or nine highly homologous variants. The authors reported significant enrichment of disease-linked clones in matched ankylosing spondylitis synovial fluid. CD8+ cells made up the disease-linked clones, which were relatively rare in peripheral blood.

This clonotype appeared many times. Its antigen remains unknown. Libraries for TCR beta were made by quantitative 5'-RACE with molecular barcodes. TCRdb recomputed calls from the 5' RACE reads with MiXCR, one row per CDR3 protein. The data hold some 330,000 distinct CDR3 sequences, with 6.5% to 10% observed a single time. The sequence was obtained from a male donor with ankylosing spondylitis. Sequenced sample: blood, either unsorted or a sorted T cell fraction (not recorded which).

The CDR3 nucleotides read TGCGCCAGCAGCCAGAGATTGCAGCGGGAGATAGGGGAGCAGTACTTC. Protein sequence: CASSQRLQREIGEQYF. This chain uses TRBV4-1 with TRBJ2-7; 8 positions agree with TRBD2. Germline CDR1 MGHRA, CDR2 YSYEKL. Unmatched junction bases numbered 14, after V lost 3 bases and J lost 7 bases. This CDR3 has 16 amino acids.